Below, 9 T cell receptor beta chains from the same sample are listed, as sequenced in a study of T cell responses to AZD1222 COVID-19 vaccine. The method was immunoSEQ multiplex PCR; TCRdb's version includes in-frame clones alone and lacks a portion of them. The data show 130,000 or so clones, around 94% seen once. Sequencing was performed on peripheral blood, taken on day 0 of AZD1222 vaccination. These receptors all stem from an adult in good health.

The chain recombines TRBV27 with TRBJ2-5, with 11 bases identical to TRBD2. After removal of 2 bases from V and 5 bases from J, the junction contained 7 bases not matched to a gene. Germline V gene sequence: CDR1 MNHEY, CDR2 SMNVEV (reference sequence). The CDR3 covers 16 residues. The CDR3 region has the DNA TGTGCCAGCAGTTTAGGCCCAACTAGCGGGAGTGAGACCCAGTACTTC. It specifies CASSLGPTSGSETQYF.

This chain uses TRBV7-3 with TRBJ1-6, with 7 positions matching TRBD1. Trimming took 1 base from V and 10 from J; bases not matched to a gene: 7. This CDR3 comprises 15 residues. Germline V gene sequence: CDR1 SGHTA, CDR2 FQGTGA. The CDR3 sequence is CASSLNIGGGSPLHF. Written as DNA, the CDR3 is TGTGCCAGCAGCTTAAATATAGGGGGCGGCTCACCCCTCCACTTT.

Only one count was recorded for this clone. The V and J genes are TRBV28 and TRBJ2-1; D possibly corresponds to TRBD1 (6 bases). The CDR3 covers 13 residues. V lost 1 base, J lost 10 bases, and 11 bases lay in between. Looked up from germline, CDR1 is MDHEN and CDR2 is SYDVKM. The CDR3 sequence is CASSLLIGQEQFF. Here the CDR3 DNA reads TGTGCCAGCAGTTTATTGATTGGACAGGAGCAGTTCTTC.

J is TRBJ2-7 and V is TRBV2, with 9 positions matching TRBD2. The CDR3 contains 15 residues. Germline CDR1 and CDR2: SNHLY and FYNNEI. V lost 7 bases, J lost 0 bases, and 7 bases stayed unmatched. The CDR3 DNA reads as TGTGCCAGCACTACATCTAGCGGGACCTCCTACGAGCAGTACTTC. This encodes CASTTSSGTSYEQYF.

The rearrangement uses TRBV3-1 (or the pseudogene TRBV3-2) and TRBJ2-7, with D perhaps matching TRBD2 (6 bases). This CDR3 has 16 amino acids. V gave up 2 bases and J gave up 0 bases, with 14 bases separating them. The germline CDR1 and CDR2 sequences are LGHDT and YNNKEL (reference sequence). CDR3 coding DNA: TGTGCCAGCAGCCAAAGATTAGCGGAAAGCTCCTACGAGCAGTACTTC. Protein product: CASSQRLAESSYEQYF.

The chain has TRBV6-5 and TRBJ1-1, with TRBD1 matching over 7 bases. Germline V gene sequence: CDR1 MNHEY, CDR2 SVGAGI. J gave up 4 bases and V 5 bases, and 7 bases lay outside the gene matches. The CDR3 contains 14 residues. The CDR3 region has the DNA TGTGCCAGCAGTAAGGAGGGGGCGGTCACTGAAGCTTTCTTT. Translated, it gives CASSKEGAVTEAFF.

The chain carries TRBV24-1 and TRBJ1-5; TRBD1 might be the D (5 bases). This CDR3 is built from 14 residues. Trimming removed 3 bases from V and 8 bases from J, with 13 bases in between. Per germline, CDR1 KGHDR and CDR2 SFDVKD. DNA of the CDR3: TGTGCCACCAGTGATGGGGACCCCATGAAGCCCCAGCATTTT. Translating gives CATSDGDPMKPQHF.

The J gene is TRBJ2-1, the V gene TRBV18; 7 positions agree with TRBD2. Germline lookup yields CDR1 KGHSH and CDR2 LQKENI. The CDR3 has 16 amino acids. V was clipped by 2 bases and J by 5 bases; unmatched bases: 9. DNA for the CDR3: TGTGCCAGCTCACCATCGAGCGGGAAGAGAAACAATGAGCAGTTCTTC. Amino acids: CASSPSSGKRNNEQFF.

V is TRBV18 and J is TRBJ1-3; the D is unclear. Germline CDR1 is KGHSH and CDR2 is LQKENI. This CDR3 has 16 residues. Trimming left V 6 bases short and J 0 bases short, with 15 bases between. The CDR3 bases are TGTGCCAGCTCCGCGGGAAACCCAAGCTCTGGAAACACCATATATTTT. Translation gives CASSAGNPSSGNTIYF.